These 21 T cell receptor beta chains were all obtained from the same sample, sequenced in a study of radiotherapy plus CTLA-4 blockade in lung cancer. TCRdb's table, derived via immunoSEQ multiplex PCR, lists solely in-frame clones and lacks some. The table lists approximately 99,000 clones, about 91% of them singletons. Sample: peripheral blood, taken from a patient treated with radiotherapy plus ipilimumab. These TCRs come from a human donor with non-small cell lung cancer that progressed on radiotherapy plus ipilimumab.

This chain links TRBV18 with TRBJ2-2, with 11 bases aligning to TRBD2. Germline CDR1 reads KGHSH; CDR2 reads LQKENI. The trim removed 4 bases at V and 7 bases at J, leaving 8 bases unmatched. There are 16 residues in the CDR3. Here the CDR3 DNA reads TGTGCCAGCTCACAGGGACTAGCGGCCAATGGCGGGGAGCTGTTTTTT. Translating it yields CASSQGLAANGGELFF.

The CDR3 reads CASSYSEGVTEAFF. For the CDR3, the DNA is TGTGCCAGCAGTTACTCGGAAGGTGTCACTGAAGCTTTCTTT. The rearrangement joins TRBV6-5 to TRBJ1-1, with no clear D. The V end was cut by 0 bases, the J end by 4 bases, with 9 bases between. CDR1 MNHEY and CDR2 SVGAGI come from the germline V gene. This CDR3 contains 14 residues.

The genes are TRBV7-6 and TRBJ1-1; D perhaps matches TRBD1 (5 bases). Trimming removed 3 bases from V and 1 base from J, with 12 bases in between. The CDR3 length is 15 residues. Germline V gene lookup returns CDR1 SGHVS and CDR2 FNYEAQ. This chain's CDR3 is CASSLGQGPNTEAFF. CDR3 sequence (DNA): TGTGCCAGCAGCTTGGGTCAGGGTCCGAACACTGAAGCTTTCTTT.

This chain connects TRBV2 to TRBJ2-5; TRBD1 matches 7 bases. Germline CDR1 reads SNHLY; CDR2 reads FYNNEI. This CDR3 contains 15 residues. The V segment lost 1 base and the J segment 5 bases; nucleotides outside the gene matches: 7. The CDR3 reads CASSEGIGGMETQYF. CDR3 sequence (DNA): TGTGCCAGCAGTGAAGGGATAGGGGGCATGGAGACCCAGTACTTC.

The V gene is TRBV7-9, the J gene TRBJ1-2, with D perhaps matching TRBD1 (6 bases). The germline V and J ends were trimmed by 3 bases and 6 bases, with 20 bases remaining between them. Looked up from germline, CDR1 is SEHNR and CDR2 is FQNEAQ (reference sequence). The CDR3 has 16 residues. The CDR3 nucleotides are TGTGCCAGCAGCTTTGAGGGACACGCAACACTACATGGCTACACCTTC. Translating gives CASSFEGHATLHGYTF.

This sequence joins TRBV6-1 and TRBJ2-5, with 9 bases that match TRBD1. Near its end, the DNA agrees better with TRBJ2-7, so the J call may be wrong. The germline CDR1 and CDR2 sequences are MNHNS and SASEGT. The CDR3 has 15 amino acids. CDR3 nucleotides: TGTGCCAGCTGTAATGACGGGACAGGGAGCTACGAGCAGTACTTC. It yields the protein CASCNDGTGSYEQYF.

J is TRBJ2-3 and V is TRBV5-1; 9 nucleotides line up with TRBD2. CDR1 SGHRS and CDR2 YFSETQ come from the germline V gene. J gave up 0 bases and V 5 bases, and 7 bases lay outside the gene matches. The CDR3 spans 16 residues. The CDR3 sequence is CASRLIAGDSTDTQYF. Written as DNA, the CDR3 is TGCGCCAGCAGGCTAATAGCGGGAGATAGCACAGATACGCAGTATTTT.

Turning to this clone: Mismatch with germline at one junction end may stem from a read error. The CDR3 loop is CASSLDREETQYF. CDR3 DNA sequence: TGTGCTAGCAGCTTAGACAGGGAAGAGACCCAGTACTTC. The rearrangement uses TRBV7-7 and TRBJ2-5; 7 bases fit TRBD1. The length of the CDR3 is 13 residues. Germline CDR1 is SSHAT and CDR2 is FNYEAQ (reference sequence).

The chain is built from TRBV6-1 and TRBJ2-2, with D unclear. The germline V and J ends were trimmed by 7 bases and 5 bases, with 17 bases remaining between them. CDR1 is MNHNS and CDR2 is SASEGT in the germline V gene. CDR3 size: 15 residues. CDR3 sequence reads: CASTRATAVTGELFF. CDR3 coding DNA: TGTGCCAGCACGAGAGCCACCGCGGTGACCGGGGAGCTGTTTTTT.

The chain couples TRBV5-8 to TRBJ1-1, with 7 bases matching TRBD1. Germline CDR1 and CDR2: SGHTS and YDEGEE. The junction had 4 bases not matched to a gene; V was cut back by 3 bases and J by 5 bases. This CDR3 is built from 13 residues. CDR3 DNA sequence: TGTGCCAGCAGCTGGGGCAGGGGGACTGAAGCTTTCTTT. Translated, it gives CASSWGRGTEAFF.

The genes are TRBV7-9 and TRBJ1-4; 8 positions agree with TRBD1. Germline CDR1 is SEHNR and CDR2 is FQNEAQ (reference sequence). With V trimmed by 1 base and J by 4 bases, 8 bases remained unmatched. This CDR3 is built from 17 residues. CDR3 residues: CASSLGPGGPFNEKLFF. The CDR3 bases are TGTGCCAGCAGCTTAGGGCCAGGGGGCCCGTTTAATGAAAAACTGTTTTTT.

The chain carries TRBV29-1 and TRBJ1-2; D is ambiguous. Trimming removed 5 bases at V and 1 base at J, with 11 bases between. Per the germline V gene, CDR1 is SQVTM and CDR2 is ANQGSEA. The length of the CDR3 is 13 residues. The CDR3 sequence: CSVFTAFNYGYTF. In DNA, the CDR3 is TGCAGCGTTTTCACGGCATTTAACTATGGCTACACCTTC. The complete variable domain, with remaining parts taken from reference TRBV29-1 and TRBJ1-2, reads SAVISQKPSRDICQRGTSLTIQCQVDSQVTMMFWYRQQPGQSLTLIATANQGSEATYESGFVIDKFPISRPNLTFSTLTVSNMSPEDSSIYLCSVFTAFNYGYTFGSGTRLTVV.

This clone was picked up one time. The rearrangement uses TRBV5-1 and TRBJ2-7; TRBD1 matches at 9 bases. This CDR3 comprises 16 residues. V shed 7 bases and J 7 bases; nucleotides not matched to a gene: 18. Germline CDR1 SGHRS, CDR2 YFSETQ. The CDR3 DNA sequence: TGCGCCAGCGCATGGATGCCCGGGACAGGGTTGTCTGAGCAGTACTTC. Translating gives CASAWMPGTGLSEQYF. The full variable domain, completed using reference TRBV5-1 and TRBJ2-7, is KAGVTQTPRYLIKTRGQQVTLSCSPISGHRSVSWYQQTPGQGLQFLFEYFSETQRNKGNFPGRFSGRQFSNSRSEMNVSTLELGDSALYLCASAWMPGTGLSEQYFGPGTRLTVT.

The chain's CDR3 is CASRTGPGAQPQHF. CDR3 bases: TGTGCCAGTCGAACGGGGCCCGGGGCACAGCCCCAGCATTTT. The chain employs TRBV19 and TRBJ1-5, with D possibly being TRBD1 (5 bases). The CDR3 runs 14 residues. Trimming took 8 bases from V and 7 from J, leaving 18 bases between them. CDR1 LNHDA and CDR2 SQIVND come from the germline V gene (reference sequence).

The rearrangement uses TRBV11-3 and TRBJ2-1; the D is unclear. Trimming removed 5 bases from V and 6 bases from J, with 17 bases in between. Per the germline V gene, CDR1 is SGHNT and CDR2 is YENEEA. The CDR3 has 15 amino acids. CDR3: CASSEEQVPSNEQFF. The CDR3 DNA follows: TGTGCCAGCAGCGAGGAGCAGGTTCCATCCAATGAGCAGTTCTTC.

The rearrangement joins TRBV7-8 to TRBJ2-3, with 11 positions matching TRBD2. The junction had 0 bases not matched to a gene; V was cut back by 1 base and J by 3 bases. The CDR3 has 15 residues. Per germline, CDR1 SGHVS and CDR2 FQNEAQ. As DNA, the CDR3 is TGTGCCAGCAGCTTAGGACTAGCGGGAACAGATACGCAGTATTTT. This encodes CASSLGLAGTDTQYF.

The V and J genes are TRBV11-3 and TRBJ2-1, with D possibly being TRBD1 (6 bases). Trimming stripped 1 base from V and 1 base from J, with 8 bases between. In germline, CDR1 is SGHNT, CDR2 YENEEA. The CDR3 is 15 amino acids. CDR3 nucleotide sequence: TGTGCCAGCAGCTTAGCAGGGGTGTCCTACAATGAGCAGTTCTTC. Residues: CASSLAGVSYNEQFF.

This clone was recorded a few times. The CDR3 DNA sequence: TGTGCCAGCTCACCCCTCCCCGGGACAGGCGTAGGGGGACAGCCCCAGCATTTT. Its translation is CASSPLPGTGVGGQPQHF. This chain uses TRBV18 with TRBJ1-5; TRBD1 matches 8 bases. CDR1 and CDR2 from the germline V gene are KGHSH and LQKENI. The CDR3 is made up of 18 amino acids. Trimming at V came to 3 bases and at J to 7 bases, leaving 17 bases not matched to a gene.

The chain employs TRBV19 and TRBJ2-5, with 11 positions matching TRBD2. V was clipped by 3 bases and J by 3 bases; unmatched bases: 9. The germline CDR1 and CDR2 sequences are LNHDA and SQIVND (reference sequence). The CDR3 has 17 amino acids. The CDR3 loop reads CASSIRQTSGVEETQYF. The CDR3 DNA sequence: TGTGCCAGTAGTATCCGCCAGACTAGCGGGGTGGAAGAGACCCAGTACTTC.

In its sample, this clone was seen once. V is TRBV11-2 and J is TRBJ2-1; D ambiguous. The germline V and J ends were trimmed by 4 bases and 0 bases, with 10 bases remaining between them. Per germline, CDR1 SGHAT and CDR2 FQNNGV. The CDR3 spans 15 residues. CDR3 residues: CASSSRLSSYNEQFF. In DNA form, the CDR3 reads TGTGCCAGCAGCTCGAGGCTAAGCTCCTACAATGAGCAGTTCTTC.

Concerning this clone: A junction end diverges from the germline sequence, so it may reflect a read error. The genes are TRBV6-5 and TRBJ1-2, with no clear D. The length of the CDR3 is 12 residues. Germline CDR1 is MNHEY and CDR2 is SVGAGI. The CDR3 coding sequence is TGTGCCATCAGTGAGGGCAGTTTTGGCTACACCTTC. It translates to CAISEGSFGYTF.